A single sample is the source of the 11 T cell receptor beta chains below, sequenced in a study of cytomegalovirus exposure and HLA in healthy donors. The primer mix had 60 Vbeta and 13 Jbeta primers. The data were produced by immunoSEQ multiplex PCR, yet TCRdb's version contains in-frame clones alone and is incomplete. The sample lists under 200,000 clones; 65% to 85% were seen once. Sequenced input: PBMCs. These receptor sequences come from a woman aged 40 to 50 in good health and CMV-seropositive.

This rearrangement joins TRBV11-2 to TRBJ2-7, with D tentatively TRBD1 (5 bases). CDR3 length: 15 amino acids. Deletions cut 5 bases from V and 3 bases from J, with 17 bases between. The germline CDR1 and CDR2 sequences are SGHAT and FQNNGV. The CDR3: CASSMDNGVLYEQYF. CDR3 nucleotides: TGTGCCAGCAGCATGGACAATGGGGTTCTCTACGAGCAGTACTTC.

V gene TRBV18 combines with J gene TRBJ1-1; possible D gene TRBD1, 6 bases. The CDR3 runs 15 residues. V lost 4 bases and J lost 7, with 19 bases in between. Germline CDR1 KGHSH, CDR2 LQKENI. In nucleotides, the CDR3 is TGTGCCAGCTCACAAACGGCAGGGGCCTTTGGTGAAGCTTTCTTT. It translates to CASSQTAGAFGEAFF.

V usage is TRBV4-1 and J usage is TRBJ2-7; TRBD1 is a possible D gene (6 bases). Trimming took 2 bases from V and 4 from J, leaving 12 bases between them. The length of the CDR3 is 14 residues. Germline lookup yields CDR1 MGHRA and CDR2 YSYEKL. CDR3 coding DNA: TGCGCCAGCAGCCAAAGGGAAGGGGGTTACGAGCAGTACTTC. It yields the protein CASSQREGGYEQYF.

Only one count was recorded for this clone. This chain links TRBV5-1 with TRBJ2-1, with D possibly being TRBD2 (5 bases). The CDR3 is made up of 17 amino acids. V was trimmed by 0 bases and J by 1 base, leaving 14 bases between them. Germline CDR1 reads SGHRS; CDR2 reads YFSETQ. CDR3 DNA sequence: TGCGCCAGCAGCTTGGACGGGCAACGGGGATCCTACAATGAGCAGTTCTTC. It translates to CASSLDGQRGSYNEQFF.

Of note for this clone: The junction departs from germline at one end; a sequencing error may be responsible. The CDR3 DNA follows: TGCAGCGCTGGGACTAGCGGGGGGAACAGTCAGTACTTC. It encodes CSAGTSGGNSQYF. The genes are TRBV29-1 and TRBJ2-4, with 15 bases that match TRBD2. CDR1 is SQVTM and CDR2 is ANQGSEA in the germline V gene. This CDR3 region has 13 residues.

CDR3 sequence reads: CASSFLHGYTF. The CDR3 DNA follows: TGTGCCAGCAGTTTCCTCCATGGCTACACCTTC. The gene calls are TRBV28 and TRBJ1-2; D gene uncertain. This CDR3 has 11 residues. CDR1 and CDR2 from the germline V gene are MDHEN and SYDVKM. V lost 3 bases and J 6 bases, leaving 5 bases between the germline ends.

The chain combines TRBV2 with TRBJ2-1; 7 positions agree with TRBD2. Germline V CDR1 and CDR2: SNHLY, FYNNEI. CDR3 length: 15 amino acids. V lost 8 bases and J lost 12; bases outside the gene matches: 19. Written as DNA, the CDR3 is TGTGCCAGCGGCCGTTTAAGCGGGGACGAGACATCGCAGTTCTTC. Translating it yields CASGRLSGDETSQFF.

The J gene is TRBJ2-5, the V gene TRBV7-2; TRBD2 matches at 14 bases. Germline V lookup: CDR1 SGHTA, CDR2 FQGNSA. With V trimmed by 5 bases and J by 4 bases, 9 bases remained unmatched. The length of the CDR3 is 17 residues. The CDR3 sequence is CASSPTSGGAVGETQYF. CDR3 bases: TGTGCCAGCAGCCCGACTAGCGGGGGGGCCGTTGGAGAGACCCAGTACTTC.

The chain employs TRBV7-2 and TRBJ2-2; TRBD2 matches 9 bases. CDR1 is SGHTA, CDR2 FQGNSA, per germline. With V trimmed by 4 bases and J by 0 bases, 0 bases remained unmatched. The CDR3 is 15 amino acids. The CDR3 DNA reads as TGTGCCAGCAGCTCTAGCGGGGCGAACACCGGGGAGCTGTTTTTT. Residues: CASSSSGANTGELFF.

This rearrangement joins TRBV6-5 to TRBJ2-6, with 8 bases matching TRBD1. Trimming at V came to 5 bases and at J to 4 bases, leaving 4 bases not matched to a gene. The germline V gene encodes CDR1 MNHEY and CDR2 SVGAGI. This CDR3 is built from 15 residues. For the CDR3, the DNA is TGTGCCAGCAGTCACAGGGGGGTGGGGGCCAACGTCCTGACTTTC. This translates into CASSHRGVGANVLTF.

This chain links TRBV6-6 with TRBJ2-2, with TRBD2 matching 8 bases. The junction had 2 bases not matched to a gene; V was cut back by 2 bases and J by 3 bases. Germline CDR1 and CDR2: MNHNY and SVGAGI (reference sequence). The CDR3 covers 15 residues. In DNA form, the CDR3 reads TGTGCCAGCAGTTACGGGACTAGGGACACCGGGGAGCTGTTTTTT. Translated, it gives CASSYGTRDTGELFF.